Sequencing of this T cell receptor (beta chain) was carried out in a study of beta chain features in type 1 diabetes. Turning to the study itself: Similarity in age, gender and cell yields was seen between patients and healthy donors. The study, taken as a whole, reports: All four CD4+ subsets from Type 1 diabetes patients carried moderately but significantly shorter TCRB CDR3s.

This clone was seen a few times. Antigen unknown. Sorted cells reached over 95% purity in every population. The CDR3 sequence is 17 residues long. V dropped 0 bases and J dropped 8; count of bases not matched to a gene: 16. Germline CDR1 reads SGHRS; CDR2 reads YFSETQ. Since all of the isolated RNA was reverse transcribed, expressed TCRB transcripts were what got sequenced. An average of about 3.5 million reads was obtained for naive, central memory and regulatory T cell samples. The protocol was immunoSEQ multiplex PCR, while the TCRdb copy is restricted to in-frame clones and leaves out a portion. The top ten clones hold about 0.65% of a sample with some 150,000 clones, approximately 10% of them seen once.

The TCR originated in a woman between 25 and 40 years old with type 1 diabetes. Sequenced input: central memory CD4+ T cells from blood. V gene TRBV5-1 combines with J gene TRBJ1-2, with TRBD1 matching over 7 bases. Written as DNA, the CDR3 is TGCGCCAGCAGCTTGGAGAGTGGACAGGCAATCGTCGGCGGCTACACCTTC. Amino acids: CASSLESGQAIVGGYTF.